The present TCR beta chain was sequenced within a study of cytomegalovirus exposure and HLA in healthy donors. Study outcomes and limitations: Reports indicated that the classifier achieved high specificity and sensitivity in diagnosing cytomegalovirus status. Donor immune exposure was known only as CMV serostatus.

Of note for this clone: The antigen is not known.

Losses at the gene ends were 0 bases for V and 3 bases for J; bases not matched to a gene: 9. The CDR3 is made up of 18 amino acids. Germline CDR1 is SGHDN and CDR2 is FVKESK. 13 Jbeta primers and 60 Vbeta primers were used for the PCR. Sequencing was performed with immunoSEQ multiplex PCR; in TCRdb, only in-frame clones are kept and a portion is missing. The sample records 85,000 to 100,000 clones, 50% to 80% being singletons. The gene calls are TRBV14 and TRBJ2-1, with TRBD2 matching 9 bases. Input material: PBMCs. The receptor's source is a man aged 55 to 69 in good health and CMV-seronegative. The CDR3, as DNA: TGTGCCAGCAGCCAAGATAATGTGGCGGGGGGGTACTACAATGAGCAGTTCTTC. Its protein is CASSQDNVAGGYYNEQFF.